The clone carrying this T cell receptor beta chain was seen a few times. Its antigen is still unknown. This specimen belongs to a study of regulatory T cells in long-lasting Graves disease. Study outcomes and limitations: Having few samples may have compromised the accuracy.

Time point: persistent/refractory GD, antithyroid drugs over 5 years with positive TRAb. There was RNA extracted from PBMCs, and the TCR library was made from it. Construction of the TCR beta libraries employed iRepertoire HTBI primers in conjunction with Arm-PCR of CDR3 regions. Authors' methods: Identification yielded around 68 TRBV and some 15 TRBJ segments across samples. From the multiplex PCR reads, TCRdb called clonotypes with MiXCR, one entry per CDR3 protein. Here the V and J calls rest on TCRdb's processing, not on the authors' analysis. The repertoire holds around 510,000 distinct CDR3 sequences, with around 20% as singletons. The sequence was obtained from a female donor with Graves disease. The sample in question was peripheral blood mononuclear cells (PBMCs), obtained when the disease was refractory, from a patient treated with antithyroid drugs.

This chain's CDR3 is CAWSTGLNTEAFF. The CDR3 DNA reads as TGTGCCTGGAGTACAGGGTTGAACACTGAAGCTTTCTTT. This sequence joins TRBV30 and TRBJ1-1; the D gene is possibly TRBD1 (6 bases). Germline CDR1 reads GTSNPN; CDR2 reads SVGIG (reference sequence). This CDR3 is 13 amino acids long. Trimming removed 2 bases at V and 0 bases at J, with 7 bases between.